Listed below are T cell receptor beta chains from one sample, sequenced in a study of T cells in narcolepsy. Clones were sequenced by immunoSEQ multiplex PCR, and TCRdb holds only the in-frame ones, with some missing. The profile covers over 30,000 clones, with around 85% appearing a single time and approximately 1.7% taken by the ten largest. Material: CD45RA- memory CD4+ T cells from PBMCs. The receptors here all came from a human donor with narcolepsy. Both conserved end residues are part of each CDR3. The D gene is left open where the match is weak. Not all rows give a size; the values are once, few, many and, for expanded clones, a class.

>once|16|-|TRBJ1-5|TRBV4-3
TGCGCCAGCAGCCAAGAGGCCGGGATGAGCAATCAGCCCCAGCATTTT
CASSQEAGMSNQPQHF
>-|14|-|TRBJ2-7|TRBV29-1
TGCAGCGTTGCCCTCGCGGGAAGCTCCTACGAGCAGTACTTC
CSVALAGSSYEQYF
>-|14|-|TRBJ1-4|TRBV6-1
TGTGCCAGCAGTGAAAATTGGAATAAGGAAAAACTGTTTTTT
CASSENWNKEKLFF
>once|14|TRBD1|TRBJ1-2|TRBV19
TGTGCCAGTAGTACGGGACAGCTAAACTATGGCTACACCTTC
CASSTGQLNYGYTF
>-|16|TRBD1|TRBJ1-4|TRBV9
TGTGCCAGCAGCGTTGACTTCGGGACAGCTAATGAAAAACTGTTTTTT
CASSVDFGTANEKLFF
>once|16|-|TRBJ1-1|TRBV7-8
TGTGCCAGCAGCTTACGGGGTGGGAGGTTGAACACTGAAGCTTTCTTT
CASSLRGGRLNTEAFF
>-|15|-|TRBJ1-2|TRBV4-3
TGCGCCAGCAGCCAAGAAGGAGTAGGACCCTATGGCTACACCTTC
CASSQEGVGPYGYTF
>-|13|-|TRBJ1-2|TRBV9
TGTGCCAGCAGCGCTCAATCGAACTATGGCTACACCTTC
CASSAQSNYGYTF
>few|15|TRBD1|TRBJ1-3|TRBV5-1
TGCGCCAGCAGCATCACAGGGGGGAATGGAAACACCATATATTTT
CASSITGGNGNTIYF
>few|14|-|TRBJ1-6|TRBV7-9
TGTGCCAGCAGCTTAGTTGGGGGAGGATCACCCCTCCACTTT
CASSLVGGGSPLHF
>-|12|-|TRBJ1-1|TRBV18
TGTGCCAGCTCACCAGGTAGGGTTGAAGCTTTCTTT
CASSPGRVEAFF
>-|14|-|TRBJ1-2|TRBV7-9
TGTGCCAGCAGCTTAGAGTCGCCAACGTCGGGCTACACCTTC
CASSLESPTSGYTF
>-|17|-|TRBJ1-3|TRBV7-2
TGTGCCAGCAACCCCCGGGGAGGGGACGGCTCTGGAAACACCATATATTTT
CASNPRGGDGSGNTIYF
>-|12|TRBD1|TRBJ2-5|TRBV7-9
TGTGCCAGCAGCCCCAGGGGGGAGACCCAGTACTTC
CASSPRGETQYF
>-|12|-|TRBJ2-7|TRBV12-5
TGTGCTAGTGGTTTGGTAGGGGGGGAGCAGTACTTC
CASGLVGGEQYF
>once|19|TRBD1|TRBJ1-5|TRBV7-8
TGTGCCAGCAGCCCGGGTGGGGCGTTTGGGGACAGTAGCAATCAGCCCCAGCATTTT
CASSPGGAFGDSSNQPQHF
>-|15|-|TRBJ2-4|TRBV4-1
TGCGCCAGCAGCCAGCCAACACGAACCAAAAACATTCAGTACTTC
CASSQPTRTKNIQYF
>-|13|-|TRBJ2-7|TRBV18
TGTGCCAGCTCGCCTAGACCGGCCTACGAGCAGTACTTC
CASSPRPAYEQYF
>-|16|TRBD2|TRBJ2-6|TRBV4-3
TGCGCCAGCAGCTCTAGCGGAAGCTCTGGGGCCAACGTCCTGACTTTC
CASSSSGSSGANVLTF
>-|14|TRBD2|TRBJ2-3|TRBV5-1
TGCGCCAGCGGCGGGGGGCTTAGCACAGATACGCAGTATTTT
CASGGGLSTDTQYF
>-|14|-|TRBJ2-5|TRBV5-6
TGTGCCAGCAGCTTGGGGGATCTACAAGAGACCCAGTACTTC
CASSLGDLQETQYF
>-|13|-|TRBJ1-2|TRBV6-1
TGTGCCAGCACCCCCCCTGGCAGGAATGGCTACACCTTC
CASTPPGRNGYTF
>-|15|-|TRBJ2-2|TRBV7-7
TGTGCTAGCAGCTTAGGCCAGGGAAACACCGGGGAGCTGTTTTTT
CASSLGQGNTGELFF
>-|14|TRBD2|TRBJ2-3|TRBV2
TGTGCCAGCAGGACTAGCGGGGCGACAGATACGCAGTATTTT
CASRTSGATDTQYF
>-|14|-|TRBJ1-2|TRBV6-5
TGTGCCAGCAGTTACTCGGACAGAAACTATGGCTACACCTTC
CASSYSDRNYGYTF
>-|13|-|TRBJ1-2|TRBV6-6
TGTGCCAGCACCTTGACAGTTAACTATGGCTACACCTTC
CASTLTVNYGYTF
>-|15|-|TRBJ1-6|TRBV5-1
TGCGCCAGCAGCATTACCGGGACACAGAATTCACCCCTCCACTTT
CASSITGTQNSPLHF